Listed here is a single TCR beta chain. Which antigen it targets is not known. Base qualities are missing; no much larger clone stands one base away. The immunoSEQ Assay, a bias-controlled multiplex PCR, was used to amplify TCRbeta CDR3 regions from genomic DNA. The authors' analysis ran thus. The number of nucleated cells in each sample was estimated by amplification of reference gene primers within the assay. To quantify the absolute abundance of each unique TCRbeta CDR3 rearrangement, sequence reads were collapsed and filtered. For each sample, productive Simpson clonality was calculated as the square root of Simpson's diversity index across productive rearrangements. This is the immuneACCESS table as TCRdb keeps it, with only in-frame sequences that have V and J called. A part of the clones is gone; compared with another copy, unresolved V genes explain less than half, and the rest is unexplained. D and trimming come from the DNA, and the V and J calls and clone size come from that table. The sample yields around 210,000 clones; 70% to 90% were counted once. Together, the top ten hold 15% to 20% of the sample.

The CDR3 runs 15 amino acids, cysteine and phenylalanine included. Only the CDR3 DNA stays, 45 bases, in frame from base 1. The junction shows trimming of 4 bases on V and 5 bases on J, and the gene matches do not reach 7 bases of it. Taken from the germline V gene, the CDR1 and CDR2 loops are SGDLS and YYNGEE. The data were taken from a study of blood T cell repertoires in COVID-19 (dated by TCRdb to the early 2020s). Concerning the study at large: The collaborator samples originated in the United States, Italy and Spain and spanned the acute and convalescent phases of COVID-19. The material from the prospective study consisted of cDNA or gDNA derived from T cells, B-cell-depleted T cells, or PBMCs. The dataset comprised deeply sampled blood TCRbeta repertoires from subjects exposed to, actively infected with, or recovered from COVID-19. A freely available public database, intended as a resource for researchers studying the immune response to SARS-CoV-2, is where the repertoires were released. Samples were obtained from the ongoing ImmuneRACE study (first 160 participants) and from about 1,300 subjects provided by 6 global collaborators. A de-identified subject ID, COVID-19 status, age in years and sex were almost always included in the sample metadata. Where available, HLA class I and class II types were obtained from metadata supplied by the sample provider rather than from assay-based typing. The investigation overall reported the following: How much clinical and demographic metadata was included differed by source and by participant, and the metadata was provided uncurated.

At one collaborating source in Seattle, patients were enrolled during active infection and were followed longitudinally through the course of disease. Each collaborating institution followed its own protocols to collect whole blood in K2EDTA tubes. For TCRbeta analysis, collaborator samples were shipped as frozen whole blood, as isolated PBMCs, or as DNA extracted from either sample type. The clonotype was recovered from a man aged 50-59 years with COVID-19, enrolled during active disease. The chain links TRBV9 with TRBJ1-4; the central 8 bases match TRBD1. Sample: peripheral blood. The bases read TGTGCCAGCAGCACCAGATCAGGGGGCAATGAAAAACTGTTTTTT. Its translation is CASSTRSGGNEKLFF.